This TCR beta chain was captured by sequencing in a study of tumor-infiltrating lymphocytes in primary liver carcinoma. Study-wide results and limits: The 250 largest clones made up significantly more of tumor than blood repertoires (p = 0.039).

A remark on this clonotype: Its target is unknown. A read error may account for a junction end that differs from germline.

Starting material for RNA and DNA co-extraction consisted of about 20-30 mg of unsorted bulk tissue. TCR beta cDNA was made from around 460 ng total RNA with a constant-region primer. Sequencing libraries for TCR beta derived from three nested multiplex PCR rounds that used slightly modified ARM-PCR. Use of TRBV1-TRBV30 forward primers with a C-beta reverse primer characterized the first two PCR rounds, which lasted about 11 cycles each. TCRdb reanalysed the multiplex PCR reads using MiXCR and keeps one entry per CDR3 protein. The data contain roughly 78,000 distinct CDR3 sequences, 71% of them singletons. Germline CDR1 SGHAT, CDR2 FQDESV (reference sequence). The CDR3 covers 14 residues.

The receptor was derived from a woman aged 60-75 years with primary liver carcinoma and hepatitis B virus infection. The source material was liver tumor tissue from sampling region 4. Subset specified: tumor region T4, right-lateral pole. The chain links TRBV11-1 to TRBJ2-3, with TRBD2 matching over 7 bases. In nucleotides, the CDR3 is TGTGCCAGCACCTTAAGGCAACGTGCGGGAGAATCTCGCTTT. Translated: CASTLRQRAGESRF. Full variable domain (missing parts from reference TRBV11-1 and TRBJ2-3): EAEVAQSPRYKITEKSQAVAFWCDPISGHATLYWYRQILGQGPELLVQFQDESVVDDSQLPKDRFSAERLKGVDSTLKIQPAELGDSAMYLCASTLRQRAGESRFGPGTRLTVL.